The count of the clone carrying this TCR beta chain is one. What it recognizes is unknown. This sample was taken from a study of cytomegalovirus exposure and HLA in healthy donors. The study, taken as a whole, reports: Many donors shared some public TCRs, even though most TCR sequences were rare. A prior analysis recorded that most TCR beta V segments were productive about 90% or about 30% of the time. In a later analysis, donors in an Asian-associated ancestry cluster reportedly had fewer N-insertions in productive TCRs than the cohort mean.

Each donor's status was that of a healthy bone marrow donor. The PCR contained 60 Vbeta and 13 Jbeta primers. Method: immunoSEQ multiplex PCR; TCRdb's copy keeps in-frame clones and lacks some. The profile covers 150,000 to 200,000 clones, with 70% to 80% appearing a single time and approximately 1.5% taken by the ten largest. Sequenced: PBMCs. The source is a man aged 35-49 years in good health and CMV-seronegative.

CDR3 sequence (DNA): TGTGCCAGCAGCCAGCAGGGGGTTGCGCTGAACACCGGGGAGCTGTTTTTT. This codes for CASSQQGVALNTGELFF. J is TRBJ2-2 and V is TRBV16; TRBD1 matches 7 bases. There are 17 residues in the CDR3. The V gene's germline CDR1 is KGHSY and CDR2 FQNENV. V trimming: 3 bases; J trimming: 1 base; junction bases outside the gene matches: 8.